The present entry profiles one T cell receptor (beta chain) with its context. Individuals aged about 18 to 89 years were recruited from about two dozen US areas. Recovered status applied to Cohort 3 donors who had two consecutive negative PCRs. It also applied to those with clearance or with symptom resolution. This sample is drawn from a study of blood T cell repertoires in COVID-19. Study-wide context: Both acute and convalescent COVID-19 samples were obtained from the United States, Italy and Spain.

Trimming shortened V by 5 bases and J by 0 bases, and 11 bases separated the two germline ends. The germline CDR1 and CDR2 sequences are LNHDA and SQIVND (reference sequence). The CDR3 runs to 15 residues. In the original analysis: Amplification with reference gene primers provided the estimates of nucleated cell counts. The table came from immunoSEQ multiplex PCR; TCRdb's copy has only in-frame clones and leaves some out. For V, J and clone size, that table is used; D and trimming come from the DNA. This sample has around 180,000 clones, with roughly 83% found just once. This TCR was sampled from a young woman who had recovered from COVID-19. The chain joins TRBV19 to TRBJ1-3, with a tentative D call TRBD1 (5 bases). Sequences were obtained from PBMCs or T cells enriched from blood (not recorded which). CDR3 loop: CASSEDSFSGNTIYF. The CDR3 region has the DNA TGTGCCAGTAGTGAAGACAGTTTCTCTGGAAACACCATATATTTT.